Only a few counts were recorded for the clone carrying this TCR beta chain. The CDR3 sequence is 11 residues long. Per germline, CDR1 KGHSH and CDR2 LQKENI. The V end was cut by 4 bases, the J end by 11 bases, with 12 bases between. The sample belongs to a study of tumor-infiltrating lymphocytes in oesophageal squamous cell carcinoma. Each CDR3 protein gets one entry after TCRdb re-called the PCR reads with MiXCR. Altogether 15,000 to 20,000 distinct CDR3 sequences are present, less than 45% being singletons, with the ten largest covering around 35%. The chain is built from TRBV18 and TRBJ2-7; possible D gene TRBD2, 5 bases. The specimen sequenced was esophageal tumor tissue. The sequence was obtained from a male donor with esophageal squamous cell carcinoma. In nucleotides, the CDR3 is TGTGCCAGCTCACGAGGCATGGAGGAGTACTTC. Translating it yields CASSRGMEEYF.